This TCR beta chain stems from a study of glioma-infiltrating T cells after dendritic cell vaccination. Background on the study: Dendritic cell vaccine was injected intradermally three times, biweekly. Whole-study results and caveats: Estimated pretreatment TIL content predicted outcome after dendritic cell vaccination.

On this clone itself: Its cognate antigen is unknown.

The CDR3 totals 15 residues. Trimming cost V 4 bases and J 4 bases; bases outside gene matches: 9. Germline assignment: CDR1 LGHNT and CDR2 FRNRAP. Amplification used 60 V beta primers and 13 J beta primers. Method: immunoSEQ multiplex PCR; TCRdb's copy keeps in-frame clones and lacks some. The table has over 80,000 clones, over 75% seen once; the top ten hold roughly 2.1%. Stated time point: after dendritic cell vaccination, including at tumor progression/relapse. Sequenced material: blood, taken after dendritic cell vaccination. This sequence was found in a human donor with glioblastoma. The genes are TRBV12-5 and TRBJ2-5; TRBD2 agrees at 7 bases. The CDR3 sequence is CASGYGSGVAETQYF. The CDR3 bases are TGTGCTAGTGGTTACGGAAGCGGGGTCGCAGAGACCCAGTACTTC.